Detailed here is one T cell receptor beta chain. Its antigen is not known. The data were taken from a study of blood T cells in healthy people across ages. Study outcomes and limitations: Unsorted PBMCs blocked a conclusive comparison of naive and antigen-experienced cells. A roughly linear fall in TCR beta diversity per million T cells was seen with increasing age.

The CDR3 length is 13 residues. Germline CDR1 reads DFQATT; CDR2 reads SNEGSKA (reference sequence). Trimming took 6 bases from V and 10 from J; bases not matched to a gene: 10. Isolation yielded PBMCs, at least 7 million per sample, in every case. Together with a sample-barcoded 5' primer, a J-beta primer mix was included in a second PCR lasting about 6 to 12 cycles. A template-switch adaptor that had 12 random nucleotides put a tag on each cDNA molecule. TCRdb fed the 5' RACE reads into MiXCR, producing one record per CDR3 protein. The sample gives some 750,000 distinct CDR3 sequences, approximately 21% of which show up once; around 21% is in the top ten.

The sequenced sample consisted of blood. V usage is TRBV20-1 and J usage is TRBJ2-1; 9 positions agree with TRBD2. This TCR derives from a man between 70 and 80 years old in good health. CDR3 amino acids: CSAYTAGGWEQFF. For the CDR3, the DNA is TGCAGTGCCTATACAGCGGGGGGATGGGAGCAGTTCTTC.